This T cell receptor beta chain emerged from a study of blood T cell repertoires in COVID-19. The overall study: The analysed material was cDNA or gDNA that came from T cells, B-cell-depleted T cells, or PBMCs.

The CDR3 extends over 13 amino acids. V lost 1 base, J lost 4 bases, and 6 bases lay in between. Original processing notes: Reference gene primer amplification gave estimated nucleated cell counts. Repertoires were generated with immunoSEQ multiplex PCR, while TCRdb's copy carries only in-frame clones and drops some. V, J and clone size derive from that table, while D and trimming were established from the DNA sequence. The repertoire holds over 65,000 clones, with around 78% as singletons. This receptor was identified in a man aged 55 to 70 with COVID-19, enrolled during active disease. This chain joins TRBV12-3 or TRBV12-4 and TRBJ2-3, with D hard to call. Source material: peripheral blood. The CDR3 here is CASSLVGSDTQYF. DNA of the CDR3: TGTGCCAGCAGTTTAGTCGGGTCAGATACGCAGTATTTT.